Listed below are T cell receptor beta chains from one sample, sequenced in a study of T cell responses to AZD1222 COVID-19 vaccine. The table came from immunoSEQ multiplex PCR; TCRdb's copy has only in-frame clones and leaves some out. The table lists 130,000 to 150,000 clones, approximately 88% of them singletons. Sequenced here: peripheral blood, sampled on day 0 of AZD1222 vaccination. These receptor sequences come from an adult in good health. CDR3s include the opening cysteine and the closing phenylalanine or tryptophan. D genes are given only for firm matches. For some rows the clone size is stated as once, few or many, or as a class when expanded; others skip it.

CDR3: CASSTDRGLREQYF; D: TRBD1; size: .; J: TRBJ2-7; V: TRBV5-8
CDR3: CASSPGLLVPYGYTF; D: .; size: .; J: TRBJ1-2; V: TRBV19
CDR3: CASSLVDRTSYEQYF; D: .; size: .; J: TRBJ2-7; V: TRBV5-5
CDR3: CASSTPMGGGSTGELFF; D: TRBD2; size: .; J: TRBJ2-2; V: TRBV19
CDR3: CASQTGRRGYTF; D: .; size: .; J: TRBJ1-2; V: TRBV12-3/TRBV12-4
CDR3: CASSSGTHQETQYF; D: .; size: once; J: TRBJ2-5; V: TRBV5-1
CDR3: CASSLPGLAGGGGDEQFF; D: TRBD2; size: .; J: TRBJ2-1; V: TRBV7-2
CDR3: CASSPGGLGWVGGTDTQYF; D: .; size: .; J: TRBJ2-3; V: TRBV2
CDR3: CASSWGTKSTDTQYF; D: .; size: .; J: TRBJ2-3; V: TRBV6-5
CDR3: CASSYGQPYSNQPQHF; D: .; size: .; J: TRBJ1-5; V: TRBV6-5
CDR3: CASSYSGRVFEQYF; D: .; size: .; J: TRBJ2-7; V: TRBV6-2/TRBV6-3
CDR3: CASSPQGYNEQFF; D: .; size: .; J: TRBJ2-1; V: TRBV18
CDR3: CASSPPYSQETQYF; D: .; size: .; J: TRBJ2-5; V: TRBV18
CDR3: CASSGQEVGGYTF; D: .; size: few; J: TRBJ1-2; V: TRBV2
CDR3: CASSSTSGAAGELFF; D: TRBD2; size: .; J: TRBJ2-2; V: TRBV5-1
CDR3: CASSFRAEAFF; D: .; size: .; J: TRBJ1-1; V: TRBV27
CDR3: CASSLGGADGYTF; D: .; size: .; J: TRBJ1-2; V: TRBV5-1
CDR3: CASSPGGGAYYGYTF; D: TRBD1; size: once; J: TRBJ1-2; V: TRBV28
CDR3: CASSLTGTGVTDTQYF; D: TRBD1; size: few; J: TRBJ2-3; V: TRBV5-1
CDR3: CATSRDHAATNEKLFF; D: .; size: .; J: TRBJ1-4; V: TRBV15
CDR3: CASSSGRDWVRYEQYF; D: .; size: .; J: TRBJ2-7; V: TRBV5-1
CDR3: CASSGRTAQAFF; D: .; size: few; J: TRBJ1-1; V: TRBV7-2
CDR3: CASSYSRTAHTEAFF; D: .; size: .; J: TRBJ1-1; V: TRBV6-5
CDR3: CASSRSEPRARYGYTF; D: .; size: .; J: TRBJ1-2; V: TRBV18
CDR3: CATYLYTNTEAFF; D: .; size: .; J: TRBJ1-1; V: TRBV28
CDR3: CASSTEIYGYTF; D: .; size: .; J: TRBJ1-2; V: TRBV19
CDR3: CASKWDREPIYF; D: TRBD1; size: .; J: TRBJ1-3; V: TRBV2
CDR3: CASSPSSGEPQHF; D: .; size: .; J: TRBJ1-5; V: TRBV18
CDR3: CASSLSRTHYEQYF; D: .; size: .; J: TRBJ2-7; V: TRBV18
CDR3: CASSPLQGNQETQYF; D: .; size: .; J: TRBJ2-5; V: TRBV7-9
CDR3: CASSDRYAGNTIYF; D: .; size: .; J: TRBJ1-3; V: TRBV19
CDR3: CASTGAPMNTEAFF; D: .; size: once; J: TRBJ1-1; V: TRBV7-2
CDR3: CASSPGGARSTDTQYF; D: TRBD2; size: once; J: TRBJ2-3; V: TRBV28
CDR3: CASSPGGQGHQPQHF; D: .; size: .; J: TRBJ1-5; V: TRBV7-2
CDR3: CASSPQLSDTQYF; D: .; size: .; J: TRBJ2-3; V: TRBV4-2
CDR3: CAIRGRTDTQYF; D: .; size: .; J: TRBJ2-3; V: TRBV10-3
CDR3: CASSIDGAVQSYGYTF; D: .; size: .; J: TRBJ1-2; V: TRBV19
CDR3: CAWSVQNLGRQPQHF; D: .; size: once; J: TRBJ1-5; V: TRBV30
CDR3: CASSLAGEKLFF; D: .; size: .; J: TRBJ1-4; V: TRBV12-3/TRBV12-4
CDR3: CAWSVLGGTEAFF; D: .; size: .; J: TRBJ1-1; V: TRBV30
CDR3: CASAPEPYTEAFF; D: .; size: .; J: TRBJ1-1; V: TRBV18
CDR3: CASRPGFGTDTQYF; D: .; size: .; J: TRBJ2-3; V: TRBV7-3
CDR3: CASSLQGTEAFF; D: .; size: .; J: TRBJ1-1; V: TRBV12-3/TRBV12-4
CDR3: CASSNPDRVWYGYTF; D: TRBD1; size: once; J: TRBJ1-2; V: TRBV19
CDR3: CASSEYGQGPYGYTF; D: TRBD1; size: few; J: TRBJ1-2; V: TRBV18
CDR3: CASSNWQGSSYEQYF; D: .; size: .; J: TRBJ2-7; V: TRBV19
CDR3: CASSQGENQPQHF; D: .; size: .; J: TRBJ1-5; V: TRBV3-1/TRBV3-2
CDR3: CASSVQQGGNSPLHF; D: .; size: .; J: TRBJ1-6; V: TRBV2
CDR3: CASSVFEGGPGDTQYF; D: .; size: .; J: TRBJ2-3; V: TRBV9
CDR3: CASRTQGARNTEAFF; D: TRBD1; size: .; J: TRBJ1-1; V: TRBV19
CDR3: CASSGIGAGKYEQYF; D: .; size: once; J: TRBJ2-7; V: TRBV5-6
CDR3: CSASWHDSNQPQHF; D: .; size: .; J: TRBJ1-5; V: TRBV20-1
CDR3: CASSRGEHQPQHF; D: .; size: .; J: TRBJ1-5; V: TRBV5-8
CDR3: CAISDQGALYGYTF; D: TRBD1; size: .; J: TRBJ1-2; V: TRBV10-3
CDR3: CASSLAGESYNEQFF; D: TRBD2; size: .; J: TRBJ2-1; V: TRBV6-4